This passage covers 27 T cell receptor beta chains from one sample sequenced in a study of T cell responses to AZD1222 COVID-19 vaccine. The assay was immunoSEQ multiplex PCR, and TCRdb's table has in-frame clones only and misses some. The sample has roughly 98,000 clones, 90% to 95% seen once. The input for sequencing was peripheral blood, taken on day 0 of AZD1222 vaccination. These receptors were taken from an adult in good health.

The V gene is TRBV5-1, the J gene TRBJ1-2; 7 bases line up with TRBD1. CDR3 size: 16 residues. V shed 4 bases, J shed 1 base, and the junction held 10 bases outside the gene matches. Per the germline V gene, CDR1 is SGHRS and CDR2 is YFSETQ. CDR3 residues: CASSREGAWRNYGYTF. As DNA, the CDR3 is TGCGCCAGCAGCCGAGAGGGGGCCTGGCGTAACTATGGCTACACCTTC.

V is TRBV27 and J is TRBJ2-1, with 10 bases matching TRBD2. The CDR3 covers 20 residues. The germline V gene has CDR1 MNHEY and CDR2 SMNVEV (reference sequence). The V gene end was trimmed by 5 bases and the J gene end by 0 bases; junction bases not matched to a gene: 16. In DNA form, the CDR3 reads TGTGCCAGCAGTCCTTTAGCGGGGGGATCCGGTACCAGCTCCTACAATGAGCAGTTCTTC. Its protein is CASSPLAGGSGTSSYNEQFF.

The DNA for the CDR3 is TGTGCCATCAGGGGTCCAGGGGATGCGAACACTGAAGCTTTCTTT. Translation gives CAIRGPGDANTEAFF. This chain uses TRBV10-3 with TRBJ1-1, with D perhaps matching TRBD1 (6 bases). V lost 6 bases and J 1 base, leaving 15 bases between the germline ends. Germline-derived CDR1 and CDR2 are ENHRY and SYGVKD. The CDR3 covers 15 residues.

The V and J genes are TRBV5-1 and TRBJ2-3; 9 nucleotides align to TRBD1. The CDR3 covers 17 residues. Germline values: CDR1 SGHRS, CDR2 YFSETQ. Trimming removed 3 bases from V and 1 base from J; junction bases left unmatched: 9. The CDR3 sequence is CASSSGTGGGGTDTQYF. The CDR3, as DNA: TGCGCCAGCAGCTCGGGTACAGGGGGCGGTGGCACAGATACGCAGTATTTT.

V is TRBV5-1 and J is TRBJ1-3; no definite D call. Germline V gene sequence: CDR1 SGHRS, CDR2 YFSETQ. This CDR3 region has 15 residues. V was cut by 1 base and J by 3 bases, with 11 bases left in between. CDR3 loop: CASSLRETGGNTIYF. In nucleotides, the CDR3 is TGCGCCAGCAGCTTGCGGGAGACGGGTGGAAACACCATATATTTT.

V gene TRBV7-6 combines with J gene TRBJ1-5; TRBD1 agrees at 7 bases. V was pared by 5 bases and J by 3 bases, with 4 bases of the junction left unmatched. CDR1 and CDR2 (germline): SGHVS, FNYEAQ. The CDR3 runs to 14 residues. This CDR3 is CASSPTGDNQPQHF. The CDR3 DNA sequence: TGTGCCAGCAGCCCTACAGGGGACAATCAGCCCCAGCATTTT.

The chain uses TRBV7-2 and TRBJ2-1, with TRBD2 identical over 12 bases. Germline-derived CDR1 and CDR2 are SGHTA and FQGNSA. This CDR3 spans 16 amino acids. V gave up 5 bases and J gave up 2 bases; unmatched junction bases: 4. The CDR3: CASSATSGRTYNEQFF. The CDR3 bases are TGTGCCAGCAGCGCAACTAGCGGGAGGACCTACAATGAGCAGTTCTTC.

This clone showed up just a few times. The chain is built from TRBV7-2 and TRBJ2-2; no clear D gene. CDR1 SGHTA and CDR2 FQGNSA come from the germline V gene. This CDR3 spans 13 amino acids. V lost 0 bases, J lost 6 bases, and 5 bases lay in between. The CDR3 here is CASSLAKAGELFF. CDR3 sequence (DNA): TGTGCCAGCAGCTTAGCGAAAGCCGGGGAGCTGTTTTTT.

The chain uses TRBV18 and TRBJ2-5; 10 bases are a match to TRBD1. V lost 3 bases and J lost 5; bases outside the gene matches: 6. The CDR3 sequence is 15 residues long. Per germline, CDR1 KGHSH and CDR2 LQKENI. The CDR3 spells CASSPRDRGGETQYF. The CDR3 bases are TGTGCCAGCTCACCCCGGGACAGGGGAGGCGAGACCCAGTACTTC.

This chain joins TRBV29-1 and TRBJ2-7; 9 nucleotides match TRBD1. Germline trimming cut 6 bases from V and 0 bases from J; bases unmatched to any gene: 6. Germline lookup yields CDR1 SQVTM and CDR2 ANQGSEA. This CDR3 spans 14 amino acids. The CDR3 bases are TGCAGCGTGTCTACAGGGGGCACCTCCTACGAGCAGTACTTC. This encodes CSVSTGGTSYEQYF.

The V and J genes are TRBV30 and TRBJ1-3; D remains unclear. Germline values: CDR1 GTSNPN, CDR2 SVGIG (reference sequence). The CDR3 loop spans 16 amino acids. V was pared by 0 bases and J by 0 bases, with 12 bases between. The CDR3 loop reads CAWSVPGRISGNTIYF. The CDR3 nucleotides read TGTGCCTGGAGTGTACCGGGCAGGATCTCTGGAAACACCATATATTTT.

The CDR3 region is CASSPRQGSSYEQYF. DNA of the CDR3: TGTGCCAGCTCACCACGACAGGGGAGTAGCTACGAGCAGTACTTC. The V and J genes are TRBV18 and TRBJ2-7; TRBD1 agrees at 8 bases. There are 15 residues in the CDR3. Germline values: CDR1 KGHSH, CDR2 LQKENI. J was trimmed by 3 bases and V by 1 base; bases with no gene match: 5.

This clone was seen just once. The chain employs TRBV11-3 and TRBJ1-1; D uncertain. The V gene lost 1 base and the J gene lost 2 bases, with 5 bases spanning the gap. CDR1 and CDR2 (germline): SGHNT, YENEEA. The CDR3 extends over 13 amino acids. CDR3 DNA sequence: TGTGCCAGCAGCTTAGGGACCAACACTGAAGCTTTCTTT. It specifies CASSLGTNTEAFF.

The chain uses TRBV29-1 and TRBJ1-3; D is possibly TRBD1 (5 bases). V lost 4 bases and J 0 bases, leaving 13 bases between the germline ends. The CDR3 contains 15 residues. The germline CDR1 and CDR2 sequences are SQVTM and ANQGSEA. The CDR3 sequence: CSVARGHISGNTIYF. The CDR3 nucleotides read TGCAGCGTTGCACGAGGACACATCTCTGGAAACACCATATATTTT.

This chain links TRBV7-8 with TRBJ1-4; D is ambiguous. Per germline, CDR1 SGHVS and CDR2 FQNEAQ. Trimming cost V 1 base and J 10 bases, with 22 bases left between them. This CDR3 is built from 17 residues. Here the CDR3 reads CASSLGVPGQSEAKLFF. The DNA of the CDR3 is TGTGCCAGCAGCTTAGGGGTGCCTGGGCAAAGCGAGGCAAAACTGTTTTTT.

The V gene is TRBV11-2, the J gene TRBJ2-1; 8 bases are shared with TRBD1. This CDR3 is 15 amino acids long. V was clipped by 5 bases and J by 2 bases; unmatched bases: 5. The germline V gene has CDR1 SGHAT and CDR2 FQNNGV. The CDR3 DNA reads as TGTGCCAGCAGCCTGGACAGGGCCCCCTACAATGAGCAGTTCTTC. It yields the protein CASSLDRAPYNEQFF.

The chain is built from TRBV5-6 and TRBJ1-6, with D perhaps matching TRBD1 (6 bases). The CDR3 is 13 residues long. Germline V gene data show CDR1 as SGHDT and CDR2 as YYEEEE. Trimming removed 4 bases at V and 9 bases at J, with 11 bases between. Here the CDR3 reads CASSATGISPLHF. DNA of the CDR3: TGTGCCAGCAGCGCGACAGGTATTTCACCCCTCCACTTT.

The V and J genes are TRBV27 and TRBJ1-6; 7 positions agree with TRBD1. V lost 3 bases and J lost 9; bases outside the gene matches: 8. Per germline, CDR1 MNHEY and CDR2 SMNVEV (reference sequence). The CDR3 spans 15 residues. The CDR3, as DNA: TGTGCCAGCAGTTTTACACAGGGGTTAATTTCACCCCTCCACTTT. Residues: CASSFTQGLISPLHF.

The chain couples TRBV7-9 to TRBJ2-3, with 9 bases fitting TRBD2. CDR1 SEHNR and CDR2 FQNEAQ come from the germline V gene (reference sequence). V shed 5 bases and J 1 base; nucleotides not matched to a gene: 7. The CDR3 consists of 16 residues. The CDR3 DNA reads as TGTGCCAGCAGCCTTCTGGGCGGGGGGGGCACAGATACGCAGTATTTT. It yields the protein CASSLLGGGGTDTQYF.

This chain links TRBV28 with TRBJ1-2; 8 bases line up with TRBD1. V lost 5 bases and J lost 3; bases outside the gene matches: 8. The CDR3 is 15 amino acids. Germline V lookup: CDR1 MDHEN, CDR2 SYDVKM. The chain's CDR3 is CASSPGQGGHYGYTF. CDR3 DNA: TGTGCCAGCAGTCCCGGACAGGGAGGACACTATGGCTACACCTTC.

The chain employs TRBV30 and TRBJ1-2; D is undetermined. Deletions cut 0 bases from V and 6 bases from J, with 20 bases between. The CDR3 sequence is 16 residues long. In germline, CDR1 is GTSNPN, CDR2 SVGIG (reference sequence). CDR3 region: CAWSVGRIIPTNGYTF. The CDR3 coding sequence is TGTGCCTGGAGTGTCGGCAGGATAATCCCAACGAATGGCTACACCTTC.

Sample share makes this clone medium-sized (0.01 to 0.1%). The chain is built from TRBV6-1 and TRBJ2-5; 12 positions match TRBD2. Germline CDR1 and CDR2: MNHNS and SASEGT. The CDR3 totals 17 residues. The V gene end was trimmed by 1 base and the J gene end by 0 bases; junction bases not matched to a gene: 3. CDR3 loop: CASSEELAGGDQETQYF. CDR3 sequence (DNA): TGTGCCAGCAGTGAAGAACTAGCGGGGGGCGACCAAGAGACCCAGTACTTC.

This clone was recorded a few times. The chain's CDR3 is CASSLNRWNEQFF. CDR3 nucleotide sequence: TGTGCCAGCAGTTTAAATCGGTGGAATGAGCAGTTCTTC. The V and J genes are TRBV12-3 or TRBV12-4 and TRBJ2-1; D call uncertain. V dropped 2 bases and J dropped 7 bases, with 9 bases sitting between them. This CDR3 spans 13 amino acids.

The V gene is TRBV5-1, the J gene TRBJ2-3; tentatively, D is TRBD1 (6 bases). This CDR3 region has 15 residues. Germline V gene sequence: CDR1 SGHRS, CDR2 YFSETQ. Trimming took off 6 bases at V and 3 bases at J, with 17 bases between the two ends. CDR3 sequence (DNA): TGCGCCAGCACCCCGCAAAACGGACAGACAGATACGCAGTATTTT. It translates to CASTPQNGQTDTQYF.

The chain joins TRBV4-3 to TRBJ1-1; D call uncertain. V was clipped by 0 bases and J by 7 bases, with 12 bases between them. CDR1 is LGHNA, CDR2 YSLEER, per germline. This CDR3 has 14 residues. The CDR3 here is CASSQDQSVLEAFF. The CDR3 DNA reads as TGCGCCAGCAGCCAAGATCAGTCAGTACTTGAAGCTTTCTTT.

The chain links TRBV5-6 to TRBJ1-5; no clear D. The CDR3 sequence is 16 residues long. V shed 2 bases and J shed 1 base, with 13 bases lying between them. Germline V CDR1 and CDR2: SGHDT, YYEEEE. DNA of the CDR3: TGTGCCAGCAGCTTTTTCGGGGAAGGGAGCAATCAGCCCCAGCATTTT. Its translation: CASSFFGEGSNQPQHF.

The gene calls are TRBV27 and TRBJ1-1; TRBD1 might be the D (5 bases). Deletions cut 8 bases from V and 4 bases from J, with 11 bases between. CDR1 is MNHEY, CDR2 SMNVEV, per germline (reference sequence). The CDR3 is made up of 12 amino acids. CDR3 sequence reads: CASGSQGTEAFF. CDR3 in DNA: TGTGCCAGCGGGTCTCAGGGCACTGAAGCTTTCTTT.